The clone carrying this TCR beta chain appeared a single time. The data originate from a study of blood T cell repertoires in COVID-19. In the study overall: Samples representing acute and convalescent COVID-19 were sourced from the United States, Italy and Spain.

Only in-frame clones appear in the TCRdb table, and some are missing; sequencing was by immunoSEQ multiplex PCR. The sample consists of 180,000 or so clones, 76% of them appearing once. Germline lookup yields CDR1 MNHNS and CDR2 SASEGT. The length of the CDR3 is 14 residues. Trimming took 0 bases from V and 5 from J, leaving 8 bases between them. This rearrangement joins TRBV6-1 to TRBJ2-4; D is ambiguous. The sequencing input was peripheral blood. The clonotype was recovered from a woman aged 45-65 years with active or convalescent COVID-19. The CDR3 DNA follows: TGTGCCAGCAGTGAAGCGGGCATGGAAAACATTCAGTACTTC. This sequence encodes CASSEAGMENIQYF.